Listed below are T cell receptor beta chains from one sample, sequenced in a study of identical twins' blood T cells. One entry per CDR3 protein results from TCRdb running MiXCR on the 5' RACE reads. The sample holds about 370,000 distinct CDR3 sequences, roughly 30% seen once. Sample: PBMCs. These receptors were obtained from a woman aged 18-49 years in good health. Both conserved end residues are part of each CDR3. Each record gives: J gene, D gene, V gene, clone size, CDR3 DNA, CDR3 protein. D genes are given only for firm matches. Clone sizes are given selectively: once, few, many, or a class where the clone is expanded.

j_call: TRBJ2-2
d_call: .
v_call: TRBV29-1
clone_size: many
cdr3_nt: TGCAGCGTTGATTACACCGGGGAGCTGTTTTTT
cdr3_aa: CSVDYTGELFF

j_call: TRBJ2-1
d_call: .
v_call: TRBV2
clone_size: once
cdr3_nt: TGTGCCAGCAGTTCGCTCCTCAGCATTGAGCAGTTCTTC
cdr3_aa: CASSSLLSIEQFF

j_call: TRBJ1-5
d_call: .
v_call: TRBV5-1
clone_size: .
cdr3_nt: TGCGCCAGCAGCTTGGGGAACGGCAATCAGCCCCAGCATTTT
cdr3_aa: CASSLGNGNQPQHF

j_call: TRBJ1-2
d_call: TRBD1
v_call: TRBV19
clone_size: few
cdr3_nt: TGTGCCAGTAGTCCCCCGGACAGGGGTTATGGCTACACCTTC
cdr3_aa: CASSPPDRGYGYTF

j_call: TRBJ1-1
d_call: TRBD1
v_call: TRBV9
clone_size: .
cdr3_nt: TGTGCCAGCAGCGTAGTCAGGGGGGTGAACACTGAAGCTTTCTTT
cdr3_aa: CASSVVRGVNTEAFF

j_call: TRBJ1-1
d_call: .
v_call: TRBV19
clone_size: .
cdr3_nt: TGTGCCAGTAGTATGTCTGGGGGCGCGACTGAAGCTTTCTTT
cdr3_aa: CASSMSGGATEAFF

j_call: TRBJ1-2
d_call: TRBD1
v_call: TRBV2
clone_size: .
cdr3_nt: TGTGCCAGCAGCCGGGGGACAGAAATAGGCTACACCTTC
cdr3_aa: CASSRGTEIGYTF

j_call: TRBJ2-1
d_call: .
v_call: TRBV12-3/TRBV12-4
clone_size: .
cdr3_nt: TGTGCCAGCAGCCTCGGACTAGGACAGGATGAGCAGTTCTTC
cdr3_aa: CASSLGLGQDEQFF

j_call: TRBJ1-2
d_call: .
v_call: TRBV7-9
clone_size: once
cdr3_nt: TGTGCCAGCAGCTTAAAGGCAGGACTCTATGGCTACACCTTC
cdr3_aa: CASSLKAGLYGYTF

j_call: TRBJ2-1
d_call: .
v_call: TRBV29-1
clone_size: many
cdr3_nt: TGCAGCTTCGACAGATACAATGAGCAGTTCTTC
cdr3_aa: CSFDRYNEQFF

j_call: TRBJ2-3
d_call: .
v_call: TRBV20-1
clone_size: many
cdr3_nt: TGCAGTGCTTCGGGACCGCCGAGTCCCGATACGCAGTATTTT
cdr3_aa: CSASGPPSPDTQYF

j_call: TRBJ1-1
d_call: .
v_call: TRBV9
clone_size: .
cdr3_nt: TGTGCCAGCAGCGTAGCGGCGATGAACACTGAAGCTTTCTTT
cdr3_aa: CASSVAAMNTEAFF

j_call: TRBJ1-2
d_call: .
v_call: TRBV25-1
clone_size: .
cdr3_nt: TGTGCCAGCACCCACCCTGCGGATGGCTACACCTTC
cdr3_aa: CASTHPADGYTF

j_call: TRBJ1-2
d_call: TRBD1
v_call: TRBV3-1
clone_size: many
cdr3_nt: TGTGCCAGCAGCGTCGGGACAGGGAATGGCTACACCTTC
cdr3_aa: CASSVGTGNGYTF

j_call: TRBJ2-6
d_call: .
v_call: TRBV5-1
clone_size: few
cdr3_nt: TGCGCCAGCAGCTTGCAGGCGTTCTCTGGGGCCAACGTCCTGACTTTC
cdr3_aa: CASSLQAFSGANVLTF

j_call: TRBJ1-4
d_call: .
v_call: TRBV28
clone_size: many
cdr3_nt: TGTGCCAGCAGCCCCGGACCGGTTAGAGCCTTGAACTATAATGAAAAACTGTTTTTT
cdr3_aa: CASSPGPVRALNYNEKLFF

j_call: TRBJ1-4
d_call: .
v_call: TRBV7-2
clone_size: few
cdr3_nt: TGTGCCAGCAGCCGACAAGGGACCTCAAATGAAAAACTGTTTTTT
cdr3_aa: CASSRQGTSNEKLFF

j_call: TRBJ1-5
d_call: .
v_call: TRBV5-1
clone_size: few
cdr3_nt: TGCGCCAGCAGCTTGTCCCGACTTAGCAATCAGCCCCAGCATTTT
cdr3_aa: CASSLSRLSNQPQHF

j_call: TRBJ1-2
d_call: .
v_call: TRBV20-1
clone_size: few
cdr3_nt: TGCAGTGCTATAGCCGCCAGTGCTAACTATGGCTACACCTTC
cdr3_aa: CSAIAASANYGYTF

j_call: TRBJ1-2
d_call: .
v_call: TRBV20-1
clone_size: few
cdr3_nt: TGCAGTGCTCGGGCCACCCCCGGCTATGGCTACACCTTC
cdr3_aa: CSARATPGYGYTF

j_call: TRBJ1-2
d_call: .
v_call: TRBV20-1
clone_size: many
cdr3_nt: TGCAGTGCTAGAGAAGGGGTCTATGGCTACACCTTC
cdr3_aa: CSAREGVYGYTF

j_call: TRBJ1-1
d_call: .
v_call: TRBV2
clone_size: few
cdr3_nt: TGTGTCAGCATTGCGAATGGAGGAGTTTTGAACACTGAAGCTTTCTTT
cdr3_aa: CVSIANGGVLNTEAFF

j_call: TRBJ2-3
d_call: TRBD2
v_call: TRBV7-2
clone_size: once
cdr3_nt: TGTGCCAACAGCCCACTGACTAGCGGGAGCACAGATACGCAGTATTTT
cdr3_aa: CANSPLTSGSTDTQYF

j_call: TRBJ1-4
d_call: .
v_call: TRBV20-1
clone_size: .
cdr3_nt: TGCAGTGCTATCGGGCGTAACAATGAAAAACTGTTTTTT
cdr3_aa: CSAIGRNNEKLFF

j_call: TRBJ2-2
d_call: .
v_call: TRBV20-1
clone_size: few
cdr3_nt: TGCAGTGCTAGAGATCTCGCGCAGGGTGCGAACACCGGGGAGCTGTTTTTT
cdr3_aa: CSARDLAQGANTGELFF

j_call: TRBJ1-1
d_call: .
v_call: TRBV11-2
clone_size: few
cdr3_nt: TGTGCCAGCAGCCTGAGGGAGGCGACTGAAGCTTTCTTT
cdr3_aa: CASSLREATEAFF

j_call: TRBJ2-7
d_call: TRBD2
v_call: TRBV29-1
clone_size: .
cdr3_nt: TGCAGCGTTGTCCCCGGCGGGAGTTATAAGCAGTACTTC
cdr3_aa: CSVVPGGSYKQYF

j_call: TRBJ1-1
d_call: TRBD1
v_call: TRBV2
clone_size: .
cdr3_nt: TGTGCCAGTTTCCCCCAGGGACAGGGGAACACTGAAGCTTTCTTT
cdr3_aa: CASFPQGQGNTEAFF

j_call: TRBJ2-7
d_call: TRBD2
v_call: TRBV11-2
clone_size: .
cdr3_nt: TGTGCCAGCAGCTTAGCCCTAGCGGGAGGGCGGGAGCAGTACTTC
cdr3_aa: CASSLALAGGREQYF

j_call: TRBJ2-7
d_call: .
v_call: TRBV6-6
clone_size: many
cdr3_nt: TGTGCCAGCAGTTACCAGGCAGTACTGTTTAGCTCCTACGAGCAGTACTTC
cdr3_aa: CASSYQAVLFSSYEQYF

j_call: TRBJ1-2
d_call: .
v_call: TRBV6-5
clone_size: .
cdr3_nt: TGTGCCAGCAGCCCAACGTCAATAGGCTACACCTTC
cdr3_aa: CASSPTSIGYTF

j_call: TRBJ1-1
d_call: .
v_call: TRBV3-1
clone_size: .
cdr3_nt: TGTGCCAGCAGCCAGCAGGGTTACACTGAAGCTTTCTTT
cdr3_aa: CASSQQGYTEAFF

j_call: TRBJ2-7
d_call: .
v_call: TRBV2
clone_size: many
cdr3_nt: TGTGCCAGCAGTGAACGGGGGCTCTCCTACGAGCAGTACTTC
cdr3_aa: CASSERGLSYEQYF

j_call: TRBJ1-5
d_call: .
v_call: TRBV28
clone_size: few
cdr3_nt: TGTGCCAGCAGTTTATCGGGGGTAAGGCCCCAGCATTTT
cdr3_aa: CASSLSGVRPQHF

j_call: TRBJ2-5
d_call: .
v_call: TRBV5-6
clone_size: .
cdr3_nt: TGTACCAGCAGCTTGGTATTTGGGGGAACTGGAGGAGAGACCCAGTACTTC
cdr3_aa: CTSSLVFGGTGGETQYF

j_call: TRBJ1-6
d_call: .
v_call: TRBV6-6
clone_size: .
cdr3_nt: TGTGCCAGCAGAAAGCAGTCAAATTCACCCCTCCACTTT
cdr3_aa: CASRKQSNSPLHF

j_call: TRBJ2-3
d_call: .
v_call: TRBV12-3/TRBV12-4
clone_size: .
cdr3_nt: TGTGCCAGCAGAGGGACTGTGGCAGATACGCAGTATTTT
cdr3_aa: CASRGTVADTQYF

j_call: TRBJ2-5
d_call: .
v_call: TRBV18
clone_size: few
cdr3_nt: TGTGCCAGCTCACCACGAGGGGATAGTACCACCCAAGAGACCCAGTACTTC
cdr3_aa: CASSPRGDSTTQETQYF

j_call: TRBJ1-5
d_call: .
v_call: TRBV7-9
clone_size: once
cdr3_nt: TGTGTCAGCAGCTTGACAGTGGGTCAGCCCCAGCATTTT
cdr3_aa: CVSSLTVGQPQHF

j_call: TRBJ2-3
d_call: .
v_call: TRBV4-1
clone_size: .
cdr3_nt: TGCGCCAGCAGCCAGCTTCCCGAAGATACGCAGTATTTT
cdr3_aa: CASSQLPEDTQYF